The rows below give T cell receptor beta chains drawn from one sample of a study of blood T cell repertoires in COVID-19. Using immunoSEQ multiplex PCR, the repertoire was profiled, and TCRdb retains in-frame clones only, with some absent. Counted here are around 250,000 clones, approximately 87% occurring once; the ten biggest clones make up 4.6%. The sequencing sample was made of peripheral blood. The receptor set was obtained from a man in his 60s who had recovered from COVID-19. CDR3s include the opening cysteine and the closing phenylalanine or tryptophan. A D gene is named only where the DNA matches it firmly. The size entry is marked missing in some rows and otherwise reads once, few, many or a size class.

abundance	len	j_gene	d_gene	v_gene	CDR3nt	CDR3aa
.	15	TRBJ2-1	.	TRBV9	TGTGCCAGCAGCGTAGGTGGCATGTTGTTTCCTGAGCAGTTCTTC	CASSVGGMLFPEQFF
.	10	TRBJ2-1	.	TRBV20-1	TGCAGTGCCGTATACAATGAGCAGTTCTTC	CSAVYNEQFF
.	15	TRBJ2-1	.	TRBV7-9	TGTGCCAGCAGCTCTGGCGGGCCCTCCTACAATGAGCAGTTCTTC	CASSSGGPSYNEQFF
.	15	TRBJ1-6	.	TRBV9	TGTGCCAGCAGCCCCGACGGGGGGCAGAATTCACCCCTCCACTTT	CASSPDGGQNSPLHF
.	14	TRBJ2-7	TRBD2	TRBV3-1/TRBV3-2	TGTGCCAGCAGCGAACTAGCGGGGGGCTACGAGCAGTACTTC	CASSELAGGYEQYF
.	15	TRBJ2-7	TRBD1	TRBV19	TGTGCCAGTAGGAACTCCGGGACAGGGATCTACGAGCAGTACTTC	CASRNSGTGIYEQYF
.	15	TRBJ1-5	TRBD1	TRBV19	TGTGCCAGTAGTCCCCGGGACAGGTACAATCAGCCCCAGCATTTT	CASSPRDRYNQPQHF
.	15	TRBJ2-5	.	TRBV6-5	TGTGCCAGCAGCCCAGGACAGACGTACCAAGAGACCCAGTACTTC	CASSPGQTYQETQYF
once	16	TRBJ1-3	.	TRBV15	TGTGCCACCAGCCCCAAGGGCAGGGGCTCTGGAAACACCATATATTTT	CATSPKGRGSGNTIYF
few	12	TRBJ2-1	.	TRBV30	TGTGCCTGGAGTGCCCCTTCCAATGAGCAGTTCTTC	CAWSAPSNEQFF
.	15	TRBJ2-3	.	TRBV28	TGTGCCAGCAGTACAACAGGTACTAGCACAGATACGCAGTATTTT	CASSTTGTSTDTQYF
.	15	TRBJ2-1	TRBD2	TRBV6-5	TGTGCCAGCAGTTACTCGAGGCTAGCGGGGGGTTGGCTGTTCTTC	CASSYSRLAGGWLFF
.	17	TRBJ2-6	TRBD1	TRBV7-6	TGTGCCAGCAGGGCGGGACAGGGTTCGTCTGGGGCCAACGTCCTGACTTTC	CASRAGQGSSGANVLTF
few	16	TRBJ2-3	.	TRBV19	TGTGCCAGTAATATCGAGAGCGGGCGAAGCACAGATACGCAGTATTTT	CASNIESGRSTDTQYF
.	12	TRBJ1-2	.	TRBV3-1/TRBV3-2	TGTGCCAGCAGCAGGGACTTCTATGGCTACACCTTC	CASSRDFYGYTF
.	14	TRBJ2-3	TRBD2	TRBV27	TGTGCCATACGGACTAGCGGGAGTGCAGATACGCAGTATTTT	CAIRTSGSADTQYF
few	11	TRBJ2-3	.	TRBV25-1	TGTGCCAGCAGTGAATCCTGGGGACAACACTTT	CASSESWGQHF
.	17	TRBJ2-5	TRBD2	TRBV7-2	TGTGCCAGCAGCTTAGTTCATGGCGGGGGGCTTAAAGAGACCCAGTACTTC	CASSLVHGGGLKETQYF
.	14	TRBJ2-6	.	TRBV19	TGTGCCAGTTCAGTGGAGCGTGGGGCCAACGTCCTGACTTTC	CASSVERGANVLTF
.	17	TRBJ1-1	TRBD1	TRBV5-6	TGTGCCAGCAGCTTGGTTTTTAGGCAGGGGGTGGGCACTGAAGCTTTCTTT	CASSLVFRQGVGTEAFF
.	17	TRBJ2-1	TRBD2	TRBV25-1	TGTGCCAGCAGTGGGCTTTTTAGCGGGGGGCTTTACAATGAGCAGTTCTTC	CASSGLFSGGLYNEQFF
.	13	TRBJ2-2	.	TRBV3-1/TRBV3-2	TGTGCCAGCAGCCTATCGAACACCGGGGAGCTGTTTTTT	CASSLSNTGELFF
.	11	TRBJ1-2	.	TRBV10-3	TGTGCCATCACAGGTGGCTATGGCTACACCTTC	CAITGGYGYTF
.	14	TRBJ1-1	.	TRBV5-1	TGCGCCAGCAGGATACAGCCTGTGAACACTGAAGCTTTCTTT	CASRIQPVNTEAFF
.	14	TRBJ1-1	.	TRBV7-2	TGTGCCAGCAGCTCCTCAGGGGCCAGGGCTGAAGCTTTCTTT	CASSSSGARAEAFF
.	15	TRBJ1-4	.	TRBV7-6	TGTGCCAGCAGCTTAAGTGAGGGTTCTAATGAAAAACTGTTTTTT	CASSLSEGSNEKLFF
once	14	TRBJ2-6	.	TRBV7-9	TGTGCCAGTCCCCCTGCGTCTGGGGCCAACGTCCTGACTTTC	CASPPASGANVLTF
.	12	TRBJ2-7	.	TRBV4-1	TGCGCCAGCCGGGGGATTGGGTACGAGCAGTACTTC	CASRGIGYEQYF
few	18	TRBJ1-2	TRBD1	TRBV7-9	TGTGCCAGCAGCTTATCCGGGAGGGGGCTATTTCGAAGCTATGGCTACACCTTC	CASSLSGRGLFRSYGYTF
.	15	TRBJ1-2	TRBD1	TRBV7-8	TGTGCCAGCAGGCTACAGGGGGAAGTAGGGTATGGCTACACCTTC	CASRLQGEVGYGYTF
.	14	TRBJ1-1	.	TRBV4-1	TGCGCCAGCAGCCAAGCAGGGGAAGGAACTGAAGCTTTCTTT	CASSQAGEGTEAFF
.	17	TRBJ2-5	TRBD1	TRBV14	TGTGCCAGCAGCCAGGCCCCGGACAGGGGGAGGCGAGAGACCCAGTACTTC	CASSQAPDRGRRETQYF
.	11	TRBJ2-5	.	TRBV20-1	TGCAGTGTACGGTACCAAGAGACCCAGTACTTC	CSVRYQETQYF
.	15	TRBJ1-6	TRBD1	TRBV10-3	TGTGCCATCAGTGTGGCGGACAGGACCAATTCACCCCTCCACTTT	CAISVADRTNSPLHF